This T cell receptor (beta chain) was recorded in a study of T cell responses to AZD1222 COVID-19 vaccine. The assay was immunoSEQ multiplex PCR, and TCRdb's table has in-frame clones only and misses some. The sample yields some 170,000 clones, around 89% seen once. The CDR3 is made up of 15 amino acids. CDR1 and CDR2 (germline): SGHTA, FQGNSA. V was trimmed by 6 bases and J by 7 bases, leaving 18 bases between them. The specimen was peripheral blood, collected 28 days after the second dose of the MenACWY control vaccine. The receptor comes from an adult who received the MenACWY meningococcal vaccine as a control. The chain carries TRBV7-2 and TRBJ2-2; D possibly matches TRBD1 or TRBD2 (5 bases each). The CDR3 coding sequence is TGTGCCAGCAGAAAAGTCGGGACCAGGATCGGGGAGCTGTTTTTT. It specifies CASRKVGTRIGELFF.